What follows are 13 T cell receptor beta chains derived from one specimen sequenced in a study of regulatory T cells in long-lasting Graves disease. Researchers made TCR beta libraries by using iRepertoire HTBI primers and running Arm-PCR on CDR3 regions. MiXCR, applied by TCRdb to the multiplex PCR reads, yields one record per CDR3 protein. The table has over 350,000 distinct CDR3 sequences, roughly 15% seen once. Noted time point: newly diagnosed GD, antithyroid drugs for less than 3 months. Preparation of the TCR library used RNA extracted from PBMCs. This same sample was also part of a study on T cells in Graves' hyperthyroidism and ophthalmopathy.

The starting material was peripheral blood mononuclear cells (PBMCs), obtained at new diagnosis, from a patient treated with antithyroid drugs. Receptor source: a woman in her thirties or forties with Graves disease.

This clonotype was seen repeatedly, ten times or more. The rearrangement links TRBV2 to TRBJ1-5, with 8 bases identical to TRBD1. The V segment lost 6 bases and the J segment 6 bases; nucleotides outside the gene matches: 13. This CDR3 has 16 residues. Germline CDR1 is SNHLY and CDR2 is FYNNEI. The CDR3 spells CASSAGQGSFGQPQHF. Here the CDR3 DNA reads TGTGCCAGCAGCGCCGGACAGGGAAGCTTTGGTCAGCCCCAGCATTTT.

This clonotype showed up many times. CDR3 sequence reads: CASSLNQPQHF. CDR3 DNA: TGTGCCAGCAGTTTGAATCAGCCCCAGCATTTT. The J gene is TRBJ1-5, the V gene TRBV28; D is uncertain. The CDR3 consists of 11 residues. Trimming took off 3 bases at V and 4 bases at J, with 1 base between the two ends. CDR1 is MDHEN, CDR2 SYDVKM, per germline.

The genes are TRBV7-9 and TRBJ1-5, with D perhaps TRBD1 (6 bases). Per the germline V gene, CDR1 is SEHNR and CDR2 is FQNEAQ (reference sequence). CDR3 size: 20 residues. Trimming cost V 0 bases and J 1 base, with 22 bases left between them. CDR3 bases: TGTGCCAGCAGCTTAGCGCCTTTACAGGGACCGGCGGGGAGCAATCAGCCCCAGCATTTT. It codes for CASSLAPLQGPAGSNQPQHF.

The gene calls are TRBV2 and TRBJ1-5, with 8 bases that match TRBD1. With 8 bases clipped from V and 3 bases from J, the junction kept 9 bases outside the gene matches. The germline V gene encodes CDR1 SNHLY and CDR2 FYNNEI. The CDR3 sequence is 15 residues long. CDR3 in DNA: TGTGCCAGCCGCCGGGACAGGACTATCAATCAGCCCCAGCATTTT. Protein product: CASRRDRTINQPQHF.

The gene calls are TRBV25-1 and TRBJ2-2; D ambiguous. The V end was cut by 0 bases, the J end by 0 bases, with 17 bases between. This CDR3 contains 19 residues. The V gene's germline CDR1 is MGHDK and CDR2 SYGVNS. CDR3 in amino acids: CASSEYYRASHSNTGELFF. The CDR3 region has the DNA TGTGCCAGCAGTGAATATTATAGGGCCAGCCACTCGAACACCGGGGAGCTGTTTTTT.

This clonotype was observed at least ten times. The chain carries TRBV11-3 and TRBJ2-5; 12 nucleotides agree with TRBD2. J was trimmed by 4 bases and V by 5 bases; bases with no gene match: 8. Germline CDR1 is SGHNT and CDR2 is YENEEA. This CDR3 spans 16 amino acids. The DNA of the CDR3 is TGTGCCAGCAGCCCTCCGACTAGCGGGAGCGGAGAGACCCAGTACTTC. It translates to CASSPPTSGSGETQYF. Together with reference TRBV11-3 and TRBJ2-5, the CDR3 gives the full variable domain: EAGVVQSPRYKIIEKKQPVAFWCNPISGHNTLYWYLQNLGQGPELLIRYENEEAVDDSQLPKDRFSAERLKGVDSTLKIQPAELGDSAVYLCASSPPTSGSGETQYFGPGTRLLVL.

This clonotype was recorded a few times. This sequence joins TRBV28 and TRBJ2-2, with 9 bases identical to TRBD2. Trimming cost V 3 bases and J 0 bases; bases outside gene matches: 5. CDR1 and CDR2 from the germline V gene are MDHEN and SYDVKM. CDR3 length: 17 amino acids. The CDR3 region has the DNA TGTGCCAGCAGTTTGGGACTAGCCGACGCGAACACCGGGGAGCTGTTTTTT. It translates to CASSLGLADANTGELFF.

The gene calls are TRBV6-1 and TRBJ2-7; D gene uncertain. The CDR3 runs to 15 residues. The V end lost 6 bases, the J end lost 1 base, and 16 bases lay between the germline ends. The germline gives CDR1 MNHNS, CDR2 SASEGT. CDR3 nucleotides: TGTGCCAGCAGACCAGTCCAGGAATCTTCCTACGAGCAGTACTTC. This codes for CASRPVQESSYEQYF.

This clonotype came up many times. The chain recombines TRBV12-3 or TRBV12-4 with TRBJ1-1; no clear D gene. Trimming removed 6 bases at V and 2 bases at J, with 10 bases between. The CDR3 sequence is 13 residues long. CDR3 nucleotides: TGTGCCAGCAGCTCAGGATTCAACACTGAAGCTTTCTTT. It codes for CASSSGFNTEAFF.

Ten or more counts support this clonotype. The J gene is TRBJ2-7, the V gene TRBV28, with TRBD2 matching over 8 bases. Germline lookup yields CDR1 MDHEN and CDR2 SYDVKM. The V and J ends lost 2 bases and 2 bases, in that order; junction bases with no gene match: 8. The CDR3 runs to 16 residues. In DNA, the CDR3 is TGTGCCAGCAGTTTAGCTAGCGGGTATTCGACCTACGAGCAGTACTTC. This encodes CASSLASGYSTYEQYF.

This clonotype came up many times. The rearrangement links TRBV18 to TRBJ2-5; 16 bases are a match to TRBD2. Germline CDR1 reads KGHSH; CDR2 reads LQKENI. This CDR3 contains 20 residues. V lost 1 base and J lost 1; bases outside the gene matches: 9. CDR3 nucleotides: TGTGCCAGCTCACCACTTCCGGGACTAGCGGGAGGGATTACCCAAGAGACCCAGTACTTC. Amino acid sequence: CASSPLPGLAGGITQETQYF.

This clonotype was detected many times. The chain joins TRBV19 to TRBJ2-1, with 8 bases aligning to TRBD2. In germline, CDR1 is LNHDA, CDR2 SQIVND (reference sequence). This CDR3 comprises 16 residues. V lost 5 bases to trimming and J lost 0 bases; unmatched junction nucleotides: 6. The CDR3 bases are TGTGCCAGTAGTGCGACTAGCGCGAGCTCCTACAATGAGCAGTTCTTC. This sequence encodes CASSATSASSYNEQFF. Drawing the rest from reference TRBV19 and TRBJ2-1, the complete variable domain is DGGITQSPKYLFRKEGQNVTLSCEQNLNHDAMYWYRQDPGQGLRLIYYSQIVNDFQKGDIAEGYSVSREKKESFPLTVTSAQKNPTAFYLCASSATSASSYNEQFFGPGTRLTVL.

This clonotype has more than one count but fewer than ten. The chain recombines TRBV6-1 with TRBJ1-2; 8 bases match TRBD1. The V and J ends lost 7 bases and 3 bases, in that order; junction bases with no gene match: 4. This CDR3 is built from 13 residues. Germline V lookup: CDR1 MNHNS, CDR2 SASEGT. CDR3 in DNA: TGTGCCAGCATAGACAGGGGTGACTATGGCTACACCTTC. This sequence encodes CASIDRGDYGYTF.